This T cell receptor beta chain comes out of a study of blood T cell repertoires in COVID-19. In the authors' workflow: Estimates of nucleated cell counts were drawn from the amplification of reference gene primers. Assay: immunoSEQ multiplex PCR; the TCRdb copy retains only in-frame clones and omits some. V, J and clone size are taken as reported in that table, and D and trimming were inferred from the DNA itself. The sample lists approximately 360,000 clones; less than 90% were seen once. V gave up 2 bases and J gave up 0 bases, with 10 bases separating them. CDR3 length equals 15 residues. Germline assignment: CDR1 SGHRS and CDR2 YFSETQ.

This clonotype originated in a woman aged 45-65 years who had recovered from COVID-19. This sequence joins TRBV5-1 and TRBJ2-3; D not certain. Sequencing input: PBMCs or T cells enriched from blood (not recorded which). The CDR3 sequence: CASSFAAASTDTQYF. The CDR3 coding sequence is TGCGCCAGCAGCTTTGCGGCGGCTAGCACAGATACGCAGTATTTT.